This TCR beta chain comes out of a study of prognosis after radiotherapy for stage I lung cancer. From genomic DNA, TCR beta CDR3 was amplified by two-round multiplex PCR. Primers specific to each TRBV and TRBJ gene drove first-round PCR. From the multiplex PCR reads, TCRdb called clonotypes with MiXCR, one entry per CDR3 protein. This table has fewer than 15,000 distinct CDR3 sequences, 43% appearing once. Findings and caveats of the study: Shannon entropy (measured after stereotactic body radiation therapy) was lower in patients who went on to develop distant metastases. Differing TRBV and TRBJ gene usage was reportedly seen between patients with and without metastases.

This clonotype was counted many times. The antigen is not known. Germline assignment: CDR1 SGHNT and CDR2 YENEEA. V was pared by 6 bases and J by 0 bases, with 5 bases of the junction left unmatched. This CDR3 comprises 15 residues. This chain connects TRBV11-3 to TRBJ2-1; 7 nucleotides match TRBD2. The clonotype was recovered from a donor at least 50 years old with non-small cell lung cancer. This sample comprised PBMCs, obtained before or after stereotactic body radiation therapy (not recorded which). CDR3 in DNA: TGTGCCAGCAGTTCGCGGGAGAGCTCCTACAATGAGCAGTTCTTC. Its translation is CASSSRESSYNEQFF.